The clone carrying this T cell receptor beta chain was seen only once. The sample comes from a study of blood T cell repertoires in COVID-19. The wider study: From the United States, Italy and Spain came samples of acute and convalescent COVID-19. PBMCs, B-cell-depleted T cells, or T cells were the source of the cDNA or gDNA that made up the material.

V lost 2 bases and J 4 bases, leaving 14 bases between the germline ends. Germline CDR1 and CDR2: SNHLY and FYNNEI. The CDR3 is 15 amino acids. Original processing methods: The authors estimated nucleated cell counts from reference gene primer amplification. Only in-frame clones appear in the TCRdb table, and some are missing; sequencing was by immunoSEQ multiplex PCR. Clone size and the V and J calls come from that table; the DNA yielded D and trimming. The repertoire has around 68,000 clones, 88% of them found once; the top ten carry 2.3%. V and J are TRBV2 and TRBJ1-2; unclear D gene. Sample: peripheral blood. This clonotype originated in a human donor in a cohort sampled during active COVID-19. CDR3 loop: CASSETRSSIYGYTF. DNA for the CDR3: TGTGCCAGCAGTGAAACTAGGAGCAGCATCTATGGCTACACCTTC.